This T cell receptor (beta chain) was recovered during a study of glioma-infiltrating T cells after dendritic cell vaccination. Sequencing used immunoSEQ multiplex PCR; TCRdb keeps in-frame clones, though not all of them. The sample includes 85,000 to 95,000 clones, over 75% seen only once; the top ten take less than 20%. The CDR3 is 16 residues long. Between the trimmed V and J ends, which lost 2 bases and 5 bases, there was a span of 18 bases. Germline V lookup: CDR1 SNHLY, CDR2 FYNNEI. The sequence derives from a human donor with glioblastoma. This chain uses TRBV2 with TRBJ2-5; the D gene is possibly TRBD1 (6 bases). Sequencing was performed on blood, taken before dendritic cell vaccination. This CDR3 is CASSERPGAIRETQYF. In DNA, the CDR3 is TGTGCCAGCAGTGAAAGGCCAGGGGCTATTAGGGAGACCCAGTACTTC.